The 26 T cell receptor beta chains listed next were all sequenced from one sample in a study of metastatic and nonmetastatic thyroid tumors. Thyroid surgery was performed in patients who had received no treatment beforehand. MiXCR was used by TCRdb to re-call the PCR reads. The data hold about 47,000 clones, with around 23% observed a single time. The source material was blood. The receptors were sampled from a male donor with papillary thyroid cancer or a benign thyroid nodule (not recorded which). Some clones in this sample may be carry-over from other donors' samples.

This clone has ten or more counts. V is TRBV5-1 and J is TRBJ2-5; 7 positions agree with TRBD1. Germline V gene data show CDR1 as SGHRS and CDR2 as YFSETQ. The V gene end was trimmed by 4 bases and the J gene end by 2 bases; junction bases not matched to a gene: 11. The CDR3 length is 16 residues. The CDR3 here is CASSLSTGVLQETQYF. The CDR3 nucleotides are TGCGCCAGCAGCCTCTCAACAGGGGTTTTACAAGAGACCCAGTACTTC.

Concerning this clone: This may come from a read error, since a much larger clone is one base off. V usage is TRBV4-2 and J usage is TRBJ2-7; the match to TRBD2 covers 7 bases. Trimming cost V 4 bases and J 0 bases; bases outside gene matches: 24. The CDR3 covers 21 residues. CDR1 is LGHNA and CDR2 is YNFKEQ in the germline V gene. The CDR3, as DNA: TGTGCCAGCAGCCCTGGACCCGGGACCCTCGGACTAGTATCGAGCTCCTACGAGCAGTACTTC. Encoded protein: CASSPGPGTLGLVSSSYEQYF.

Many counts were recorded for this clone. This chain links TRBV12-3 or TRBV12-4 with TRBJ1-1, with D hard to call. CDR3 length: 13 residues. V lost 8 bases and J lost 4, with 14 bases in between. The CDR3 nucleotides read TGTGCCAGCCTATACAGAGGGTCCACTGAAGCTTTCTTT. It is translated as CASLYRGSTEAFF.

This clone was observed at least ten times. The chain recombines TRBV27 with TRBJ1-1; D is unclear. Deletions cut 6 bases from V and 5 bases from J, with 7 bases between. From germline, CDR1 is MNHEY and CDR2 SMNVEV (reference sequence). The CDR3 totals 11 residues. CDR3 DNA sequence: TGTGCCAGCAGGGCCGGGACTGAAGCTTTCTTT. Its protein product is CASRAGTEAFF.

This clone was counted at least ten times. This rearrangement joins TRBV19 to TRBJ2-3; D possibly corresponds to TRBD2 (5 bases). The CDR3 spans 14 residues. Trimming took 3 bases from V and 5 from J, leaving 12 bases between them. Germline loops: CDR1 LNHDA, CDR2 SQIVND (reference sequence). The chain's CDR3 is CASSISARGDTQYF. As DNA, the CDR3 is TGTGCCAGTAGTATCTCCGCCCGGGGAGATACGCAGTATTTT.

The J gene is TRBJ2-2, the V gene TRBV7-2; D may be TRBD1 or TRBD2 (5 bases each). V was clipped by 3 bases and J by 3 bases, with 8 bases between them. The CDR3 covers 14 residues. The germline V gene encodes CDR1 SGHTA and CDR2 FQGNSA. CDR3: CASSLGPHTGELFF. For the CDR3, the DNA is TGTGCCAGCAGCTTGGGACCTCACACCGGGGAGCTGTTTTTT.

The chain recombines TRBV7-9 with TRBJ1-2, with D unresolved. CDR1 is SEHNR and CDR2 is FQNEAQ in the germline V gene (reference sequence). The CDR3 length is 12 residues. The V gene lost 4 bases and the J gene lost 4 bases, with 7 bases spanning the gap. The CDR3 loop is CASSSGGYGYTF. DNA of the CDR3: TGTGCCAGCAGCTCCGGCGGCTATGGCTACACCTTC.

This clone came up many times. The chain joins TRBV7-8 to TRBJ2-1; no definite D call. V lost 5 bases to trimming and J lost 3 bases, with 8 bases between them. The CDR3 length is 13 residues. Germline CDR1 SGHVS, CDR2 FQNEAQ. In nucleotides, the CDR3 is TGTGCCAGCAGCCCCCGAAACTACAATGAGCAGTTCTTC. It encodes CASSPRNYNEQFF.

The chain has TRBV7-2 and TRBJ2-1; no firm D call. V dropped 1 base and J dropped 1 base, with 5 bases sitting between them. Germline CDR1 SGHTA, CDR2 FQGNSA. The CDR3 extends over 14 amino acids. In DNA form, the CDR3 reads TGTGCCAGCAGCTTAGTTGCGTCCTACAATGAGCAGTTCTTC. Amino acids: CASSLVASYNEQFF.

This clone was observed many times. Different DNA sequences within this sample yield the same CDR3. The CDR3 reads CASTGGGRGDEKLFF. CDR3 DNA sequence: TGTGCCAGCACAGGGGGGGGGAGAGGGGATGAAAAACTGTTTTTT. The chain carries TRBV28 and TRBJ1-4; TRBD1 aligns across 7 bases. Germline V gives CDR1 MDHEN, CDR2 SYDVKM. V lost 7 bases to trimming and J lost 6 bases; unmatched junction nucleotides: 11. The CDR3 has 15 amino acids.

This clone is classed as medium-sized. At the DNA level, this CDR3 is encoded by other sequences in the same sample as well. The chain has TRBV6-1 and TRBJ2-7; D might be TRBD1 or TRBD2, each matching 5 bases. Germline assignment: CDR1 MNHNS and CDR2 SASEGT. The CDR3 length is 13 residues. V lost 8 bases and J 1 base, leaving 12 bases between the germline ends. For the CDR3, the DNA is TGTGCCAGCCGTGGGGGTTATTCCTACGAGCAGTACTTC. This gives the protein CASRGGYSYEQYF.

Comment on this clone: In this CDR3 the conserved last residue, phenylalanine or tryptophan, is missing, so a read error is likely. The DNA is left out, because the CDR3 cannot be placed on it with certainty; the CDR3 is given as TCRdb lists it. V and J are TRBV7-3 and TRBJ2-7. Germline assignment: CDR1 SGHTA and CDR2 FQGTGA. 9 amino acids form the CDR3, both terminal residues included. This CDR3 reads CASSLIPAR.

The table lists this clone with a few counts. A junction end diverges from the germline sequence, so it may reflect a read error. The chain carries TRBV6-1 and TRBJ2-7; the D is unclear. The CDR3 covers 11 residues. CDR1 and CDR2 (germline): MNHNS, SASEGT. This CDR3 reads CSSSAYYEHYF. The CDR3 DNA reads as TGTTCCAGCAGTGCCTACTACGAGCATTACTTC.

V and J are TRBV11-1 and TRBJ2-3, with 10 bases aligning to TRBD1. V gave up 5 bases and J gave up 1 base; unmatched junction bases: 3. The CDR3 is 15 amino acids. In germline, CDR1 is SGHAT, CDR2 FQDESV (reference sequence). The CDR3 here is CASSLGTGGTDTQYF. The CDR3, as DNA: TGTGCCAGCAGCCTCGGGACAGGGGGCACAGATACGCAGTATTTT.

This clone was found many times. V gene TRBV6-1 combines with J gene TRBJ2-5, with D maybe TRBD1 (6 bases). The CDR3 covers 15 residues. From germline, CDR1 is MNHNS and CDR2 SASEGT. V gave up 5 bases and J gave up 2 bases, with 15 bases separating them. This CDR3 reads CASSPLGGPQETQYF. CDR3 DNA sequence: TGTGCCAGCAGTCCGCTTGGGGGCCCTCAAGAGACCCAGTACTTC.

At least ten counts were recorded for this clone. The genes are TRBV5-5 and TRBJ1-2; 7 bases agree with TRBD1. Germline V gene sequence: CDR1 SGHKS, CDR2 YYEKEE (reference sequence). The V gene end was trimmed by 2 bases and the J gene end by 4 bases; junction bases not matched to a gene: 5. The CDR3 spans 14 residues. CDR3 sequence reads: CASSFGGQPYGYTF. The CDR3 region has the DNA TGTGCCAGCAGCTTTGGGGGACAGCCCTATGGCTACACCTTC.

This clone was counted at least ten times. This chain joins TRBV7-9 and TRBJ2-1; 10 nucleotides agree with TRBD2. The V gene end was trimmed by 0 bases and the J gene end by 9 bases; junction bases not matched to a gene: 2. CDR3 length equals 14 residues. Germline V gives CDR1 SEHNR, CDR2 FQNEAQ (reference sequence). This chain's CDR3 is CASSLALAGVEQFF. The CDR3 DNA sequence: TGTGCCAGCAGCTTAGCTCTAGCGGGAGTTGAGCAGTTCTTC.

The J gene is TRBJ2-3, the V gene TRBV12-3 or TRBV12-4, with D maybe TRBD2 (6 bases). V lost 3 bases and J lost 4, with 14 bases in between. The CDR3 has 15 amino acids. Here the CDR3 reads CASSFWREGSDTQYF. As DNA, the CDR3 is TGTGCCAGCAGTTTCTGGAGGGAAGGGTCAGATACGCAGTATTTT.

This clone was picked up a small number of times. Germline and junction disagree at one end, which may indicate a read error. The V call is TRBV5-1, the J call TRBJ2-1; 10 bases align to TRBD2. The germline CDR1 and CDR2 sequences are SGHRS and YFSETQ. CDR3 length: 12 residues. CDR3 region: CASSLLAGRLVF. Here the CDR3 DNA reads TGCGCCAGCAGCTTACTAGCGGGGCGCCTGGTCTTC.

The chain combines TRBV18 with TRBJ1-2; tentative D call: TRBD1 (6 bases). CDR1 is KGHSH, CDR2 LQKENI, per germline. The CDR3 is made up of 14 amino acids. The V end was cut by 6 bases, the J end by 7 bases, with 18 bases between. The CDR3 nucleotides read TGTGCCAGCTCCCCGGCGGGGGGGCAGATTGGCTACACCTTC. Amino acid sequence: CASSPAGGQIGYTF.

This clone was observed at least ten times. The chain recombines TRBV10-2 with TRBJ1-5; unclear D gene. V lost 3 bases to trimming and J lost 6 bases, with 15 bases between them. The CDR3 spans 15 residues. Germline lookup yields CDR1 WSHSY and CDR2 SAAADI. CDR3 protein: CASSDPTQYSQPQHF. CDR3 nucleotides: TGCGCCAGCAGTGATCCGACGCAGTATAGTCAGCCCCAGCATTTT.

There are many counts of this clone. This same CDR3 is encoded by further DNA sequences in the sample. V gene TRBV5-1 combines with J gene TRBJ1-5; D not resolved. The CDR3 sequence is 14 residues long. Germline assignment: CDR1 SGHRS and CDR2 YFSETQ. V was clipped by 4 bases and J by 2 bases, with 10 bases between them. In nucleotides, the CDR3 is TGCGCCAGCAGCGCACGACTCGGCAATCAGCCCCAGCATTTT. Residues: CASSARLGNQPQHF.

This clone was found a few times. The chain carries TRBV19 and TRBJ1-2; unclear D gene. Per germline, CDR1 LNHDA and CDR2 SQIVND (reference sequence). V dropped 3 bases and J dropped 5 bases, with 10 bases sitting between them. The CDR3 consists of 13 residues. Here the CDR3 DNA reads TGTGCCAGTAGTATCTCCAACGGGTATGGCTACACCTTC. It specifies CASSISNGYGYTF.

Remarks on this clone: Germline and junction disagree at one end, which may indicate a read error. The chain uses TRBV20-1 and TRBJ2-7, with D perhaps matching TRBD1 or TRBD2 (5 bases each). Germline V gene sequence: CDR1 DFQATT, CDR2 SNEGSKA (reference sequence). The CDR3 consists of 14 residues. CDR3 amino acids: CIARGEGQVGEQYF. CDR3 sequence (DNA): TGCATTGCTAGGGGAGAAGGGCAGGTTGGAGAGCAGTACTTC.

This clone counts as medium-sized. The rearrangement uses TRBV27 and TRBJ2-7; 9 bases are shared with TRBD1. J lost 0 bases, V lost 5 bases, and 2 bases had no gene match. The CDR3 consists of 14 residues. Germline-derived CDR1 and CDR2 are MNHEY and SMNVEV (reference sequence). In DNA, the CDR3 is TGTGCCAGCAGTGACAGGGGGACCTCCTACGAGCAGTACTTC. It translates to CASSDRGTSYEQYF.

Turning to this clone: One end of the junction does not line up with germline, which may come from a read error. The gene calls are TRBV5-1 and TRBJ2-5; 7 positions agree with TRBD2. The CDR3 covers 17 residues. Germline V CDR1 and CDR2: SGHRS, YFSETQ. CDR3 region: CASSLRGLSGGQGTQYF. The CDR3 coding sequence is TGCGCCAGCAGCTTGCGGGGACTATCTGGAGGGCAAGGGACCCAGTACTTC.